This entry is about one T cell receptor beta chain. This sample is part of a study of blood T cell repertoires in COVID-19. This CDR3 is 15 amino acids long. Trimming cost V 4 bases and J 7 bases, with 18 bases left between them. Germline V CDR1 and CDR2: SGDLS, YYNGEE. Per the original methods: Estimation of nucleated cell counts was performed using reference gene primer amplification. Generated by immunoSEQ multiplex PCR, the TCRdb table keeps only in-frame clones and is missing some. V and J calls plus clone size are reproduced from that table; the DNA served to infer D and trimming. The table shows about 250,000 clones, with 86% occurring only once.

The sequenced sample was peripheral blood. This TCR was sampled from a woman aged 60-75 years who had recovered from COVID-19. V is TRBV9 and J is TRBJ1-5; TRBD1 might be the D (6 bases). CDR3: CASSPEGVSGQPQHF. CDR3 sequence (DNA): TGTGCCAGCAGCCCCGAGGGGGTATCGGGACAGCCCCAGCATTTT.